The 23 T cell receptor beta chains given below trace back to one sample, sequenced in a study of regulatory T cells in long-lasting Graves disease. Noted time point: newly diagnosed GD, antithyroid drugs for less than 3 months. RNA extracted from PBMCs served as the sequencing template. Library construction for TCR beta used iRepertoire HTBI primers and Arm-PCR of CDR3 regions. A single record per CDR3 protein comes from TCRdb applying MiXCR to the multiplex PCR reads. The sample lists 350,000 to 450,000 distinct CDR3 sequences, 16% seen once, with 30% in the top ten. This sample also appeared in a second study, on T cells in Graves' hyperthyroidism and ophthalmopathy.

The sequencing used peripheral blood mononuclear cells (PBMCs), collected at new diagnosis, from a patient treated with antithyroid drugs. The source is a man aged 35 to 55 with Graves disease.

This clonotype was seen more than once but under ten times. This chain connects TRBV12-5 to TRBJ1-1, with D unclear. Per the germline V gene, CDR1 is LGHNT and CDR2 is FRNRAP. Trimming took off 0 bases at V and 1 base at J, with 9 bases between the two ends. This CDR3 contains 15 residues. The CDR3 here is CASGLVRWGNTEAFF. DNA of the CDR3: TGTGCTAGTGGTTTGGTACGGTGGGGGAACACTGAAGCTTTCTTT.

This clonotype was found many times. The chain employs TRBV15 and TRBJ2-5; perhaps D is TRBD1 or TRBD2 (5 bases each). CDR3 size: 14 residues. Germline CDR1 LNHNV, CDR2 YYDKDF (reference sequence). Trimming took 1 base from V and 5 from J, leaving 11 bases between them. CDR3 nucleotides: TGTGCCACCAGCAGAGGGGGGAGCCGGGAGACCCAGTACTTC. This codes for CATSRGGSRETQYF.

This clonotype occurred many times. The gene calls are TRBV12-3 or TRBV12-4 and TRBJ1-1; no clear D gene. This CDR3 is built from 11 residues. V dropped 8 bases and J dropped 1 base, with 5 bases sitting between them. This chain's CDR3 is CASGENTEAFF. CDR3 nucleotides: TGTGCCAGCGGGGAGAACACTGAAGCTTTCTTT.

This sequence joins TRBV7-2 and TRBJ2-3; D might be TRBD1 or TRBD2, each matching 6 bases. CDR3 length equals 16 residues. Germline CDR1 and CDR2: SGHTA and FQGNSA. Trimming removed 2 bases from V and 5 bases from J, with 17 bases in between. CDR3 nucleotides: TGTGCCAGCAGCTTAAGTCTAAGGGGGGTCAGAGATACGCAGTATTTT. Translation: CASSLSLRGVRDTQYF. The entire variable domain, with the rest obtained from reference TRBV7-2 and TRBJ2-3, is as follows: GAGVSQSPSNKVTEKGKDVELRCDPISGHTALYWYRQSLGQGLEFLIYFQGNSAPDKSGLPSDRFSAERTGGSVSTLTIQRTQQEDSAVYLCASSLSLRGVRDTQYFGPGTRLTVL.

CDR3 residues: CSVERIAGYTQYF. The CDR3 DNA is TGCAGCGTTGAAAGAATAGCGGGTTATACGCAGTATTTT. The rearrangement joins TRBV29-1 to TRBJ2-3, with 7 bases identical to TRBD2. After removal of 2 bases from V and 7 bases from J, the junction contained 6 bases not matched to a gene. Per germline, CDR1 SQVTM and CDR2 ANQGSEA. The CDR3 runs 13 residues.

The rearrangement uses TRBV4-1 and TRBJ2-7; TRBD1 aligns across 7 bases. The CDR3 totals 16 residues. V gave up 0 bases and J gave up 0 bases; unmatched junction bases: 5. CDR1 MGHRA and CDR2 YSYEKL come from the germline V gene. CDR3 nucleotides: TGCGCCAGCAGCCAAGATACAGGGGCGAACTCCTACGAGCAGTACTTC. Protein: CASSQDTGANSYEQYF.

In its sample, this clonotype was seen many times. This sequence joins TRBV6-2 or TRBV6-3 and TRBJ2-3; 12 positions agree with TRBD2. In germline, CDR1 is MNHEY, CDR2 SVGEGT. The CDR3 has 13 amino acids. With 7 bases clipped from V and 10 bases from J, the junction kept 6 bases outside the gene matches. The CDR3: CASKPSGGDAQYF. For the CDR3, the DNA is TGTGCCAGCAAGCCTAGCGGGGGGGATGCGCAGTATTTT.

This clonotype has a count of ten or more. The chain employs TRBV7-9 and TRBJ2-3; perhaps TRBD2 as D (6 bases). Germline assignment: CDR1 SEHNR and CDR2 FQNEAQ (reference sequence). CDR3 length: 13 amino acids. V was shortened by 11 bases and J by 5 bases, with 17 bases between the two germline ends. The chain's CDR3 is CARGSDGGDTQYF. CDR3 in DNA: TGTGCCCGCGGCTCAGACGGGGGAGATACGCAGTATTTT. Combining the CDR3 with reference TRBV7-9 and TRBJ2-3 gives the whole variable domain DTGVSQNPRHKITKRGQNVTFRCDPISEHNRLYWYRQTLGQGPEFLTYFQNEAQLEKSRLLSDRFSAERPKGSFSTLEIQRTEQGDSAMYLCARGSDGGDTQYFGPGTRLTVL.

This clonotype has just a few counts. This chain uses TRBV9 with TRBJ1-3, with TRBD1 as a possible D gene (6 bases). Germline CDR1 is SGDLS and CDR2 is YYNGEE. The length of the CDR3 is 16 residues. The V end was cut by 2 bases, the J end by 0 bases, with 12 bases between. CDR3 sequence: CASSVDSPNSGNTIYF. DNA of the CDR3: TGTGCCAGCAGCGTGGACAGCCCGAACTCTGGAAACACCATATATTTT.

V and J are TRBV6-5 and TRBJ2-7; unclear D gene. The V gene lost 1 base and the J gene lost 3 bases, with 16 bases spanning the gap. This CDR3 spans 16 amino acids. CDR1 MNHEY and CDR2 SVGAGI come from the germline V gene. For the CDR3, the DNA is TGTGCCAGCAGTTACTTTCTCTCGTACGGCCACTACGAGCAGTACTTC. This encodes CASSYFLSYGHYEQYF.

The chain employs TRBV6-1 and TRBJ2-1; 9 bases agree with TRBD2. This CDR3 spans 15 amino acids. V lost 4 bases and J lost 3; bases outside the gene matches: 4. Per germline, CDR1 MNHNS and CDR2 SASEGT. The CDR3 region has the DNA TGTGCCAGCAGTGCCCGCGGGGGGGTCTACAATGAGCAGTTCTTC. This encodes CASSARGGVYNEQFF.

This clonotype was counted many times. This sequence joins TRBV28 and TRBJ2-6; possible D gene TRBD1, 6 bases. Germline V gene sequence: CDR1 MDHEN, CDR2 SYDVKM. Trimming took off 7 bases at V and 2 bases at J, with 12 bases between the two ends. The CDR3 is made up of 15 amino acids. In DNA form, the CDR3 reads TGTGCCAGCATCCCGGCAGGGGCTGGGGCCAACGTCCTGACTTTC. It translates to CASIPAGAGANVLTF.

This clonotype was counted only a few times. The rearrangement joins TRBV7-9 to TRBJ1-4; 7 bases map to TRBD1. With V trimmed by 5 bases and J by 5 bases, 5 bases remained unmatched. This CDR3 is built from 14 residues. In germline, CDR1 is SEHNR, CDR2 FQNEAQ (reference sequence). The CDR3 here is CASSPTGRNEKLFF. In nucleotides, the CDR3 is TGTGCCAGCAGCCCGACAGGGCGGAATGAAAAACTGTTTTTT.

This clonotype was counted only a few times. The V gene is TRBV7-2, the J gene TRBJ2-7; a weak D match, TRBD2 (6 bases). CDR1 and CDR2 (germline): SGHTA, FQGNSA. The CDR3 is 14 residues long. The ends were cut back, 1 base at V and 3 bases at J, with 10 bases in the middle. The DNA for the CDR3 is TGTGCCAGCAGCTTAGGCAGGAGGGGCTACGAGCAGTACTTC. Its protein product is CASSLGRRGYEQYF.

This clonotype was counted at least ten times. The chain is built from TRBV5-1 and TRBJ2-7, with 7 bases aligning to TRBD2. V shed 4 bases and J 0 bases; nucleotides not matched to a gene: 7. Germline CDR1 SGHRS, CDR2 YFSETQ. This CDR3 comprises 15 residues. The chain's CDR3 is CASSRREVNSYEQYF. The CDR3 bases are TGCGCCAGCAGCCGTCGGGAGGTGAACTCCTACGAGCAGTACTTC.

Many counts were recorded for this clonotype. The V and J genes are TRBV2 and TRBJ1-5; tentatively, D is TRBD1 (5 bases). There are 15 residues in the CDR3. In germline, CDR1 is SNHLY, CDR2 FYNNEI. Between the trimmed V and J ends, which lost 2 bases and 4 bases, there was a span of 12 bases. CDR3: CASSEQGVANQPQHF. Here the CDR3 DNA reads TGTGCCAGCAGTGAACAAGGGGTGGCGAATCAGCCCCAGCATTTT.

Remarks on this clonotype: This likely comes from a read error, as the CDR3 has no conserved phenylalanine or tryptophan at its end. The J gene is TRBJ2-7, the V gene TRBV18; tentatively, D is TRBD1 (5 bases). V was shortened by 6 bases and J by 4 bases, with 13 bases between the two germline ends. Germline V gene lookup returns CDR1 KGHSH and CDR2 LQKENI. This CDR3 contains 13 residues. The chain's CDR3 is CASSPKTVYEQYS. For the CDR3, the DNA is TGTGCCAGCTCCCCGAAGACAGTTTACGAGCAGTACTCC.

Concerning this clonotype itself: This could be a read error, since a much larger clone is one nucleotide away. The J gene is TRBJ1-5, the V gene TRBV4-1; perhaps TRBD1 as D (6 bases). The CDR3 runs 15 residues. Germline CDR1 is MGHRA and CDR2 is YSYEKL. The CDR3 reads CASCQNGQYNQPQHF. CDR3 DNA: TGCGCCAGCTGCCAAAATGGACAGTACAATCAGCCCCAGCATTTT.

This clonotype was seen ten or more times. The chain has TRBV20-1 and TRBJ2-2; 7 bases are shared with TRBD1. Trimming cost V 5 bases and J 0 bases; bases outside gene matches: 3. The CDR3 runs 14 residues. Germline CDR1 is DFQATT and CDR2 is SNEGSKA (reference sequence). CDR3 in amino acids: CSAGQDANTGELFF. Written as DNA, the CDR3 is TGCAGTGCTGGACAGGACGCGAACACCGGGGAGCTGTTTTTT.

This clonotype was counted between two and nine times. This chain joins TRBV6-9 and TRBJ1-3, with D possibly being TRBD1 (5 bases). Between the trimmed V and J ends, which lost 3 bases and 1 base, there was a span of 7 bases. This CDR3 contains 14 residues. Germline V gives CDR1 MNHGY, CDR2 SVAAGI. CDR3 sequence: CASSYGGSGNTIYF. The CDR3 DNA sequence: TGTGCCAGCAGTTACGGGGGATCTGGAAACACCATATATTTT.

The CDR3 DNA sequence: TGTGCCAGCAGTGTTCCTAGCGGGGGGAACATTCAGTACTTC. As protein: CASSVPSGGNIQYF. The chain links TRBV2 to TRBJ2-4, with 11 bases lining up with TRBD2. V was pared by 4 bases and J by 7 bases, with 3 bases of the junction left unmatched. Germline V gene data show CDR1 as SNHLY and CDR2 as FYNNEI. This CDR3 contains 14 residues.

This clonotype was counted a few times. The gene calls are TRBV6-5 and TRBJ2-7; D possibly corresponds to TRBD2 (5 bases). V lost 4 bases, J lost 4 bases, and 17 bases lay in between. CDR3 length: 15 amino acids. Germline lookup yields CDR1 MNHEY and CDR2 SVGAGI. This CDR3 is CASSSLLRTGYEQYF. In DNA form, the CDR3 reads TGTGCCAGCAGTTCCCTCCTTCGGACGGGATACGAGCAGTACTTC.

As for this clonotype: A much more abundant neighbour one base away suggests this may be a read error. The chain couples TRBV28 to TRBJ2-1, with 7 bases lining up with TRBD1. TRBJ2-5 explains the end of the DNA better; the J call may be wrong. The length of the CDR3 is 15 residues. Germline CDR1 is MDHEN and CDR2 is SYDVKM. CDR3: CASSLPYRGQETQYF. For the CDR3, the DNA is TGTGCCAGCAGTTTGCCATACAGGGGCCAAGAGACCCAGTACTTC.